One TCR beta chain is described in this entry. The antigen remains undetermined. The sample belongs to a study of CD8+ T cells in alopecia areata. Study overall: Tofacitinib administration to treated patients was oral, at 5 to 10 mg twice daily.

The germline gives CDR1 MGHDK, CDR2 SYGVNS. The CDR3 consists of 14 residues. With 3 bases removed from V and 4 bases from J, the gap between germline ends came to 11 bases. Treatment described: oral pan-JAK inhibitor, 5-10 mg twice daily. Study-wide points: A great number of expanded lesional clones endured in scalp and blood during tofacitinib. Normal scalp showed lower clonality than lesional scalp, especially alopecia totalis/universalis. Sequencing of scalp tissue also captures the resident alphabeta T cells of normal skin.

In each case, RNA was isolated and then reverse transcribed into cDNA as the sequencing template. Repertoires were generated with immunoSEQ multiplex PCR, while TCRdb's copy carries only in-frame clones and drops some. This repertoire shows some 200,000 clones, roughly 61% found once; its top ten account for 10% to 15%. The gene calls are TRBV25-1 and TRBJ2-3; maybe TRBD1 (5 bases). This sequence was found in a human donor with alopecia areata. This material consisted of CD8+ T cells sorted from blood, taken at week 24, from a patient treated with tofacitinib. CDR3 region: CASSDNSGSDTQYF. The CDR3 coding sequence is TGTGCCAGCAGTGACAACTCAGGGTCAGATACGCAGTATTTT. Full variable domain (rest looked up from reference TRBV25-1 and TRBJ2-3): EADIYQTPRYLVIGTGKKITLECSQTMGHDKMYWYQQDPGMELHLIHYSYGVNSTEKGDLSSESTVSRIRTEHFPLTLESARPSHTSQYLCASSDNSGSDTQYFGPGTRLTVL.